A selection of T cell receptor beta chains follows, all from one sample in a study of cytomegalovirus exposure and HLA in healthy donors. Produced via immunoSEQ multiplex PCR; TCRdb's table is partial and in-frame only. This table holds some 330,000 clones, about nine tenths found once. What was sequenced was PBMCs. Every receptor here comes from a woman between 18 and 29 years old in good health and CMV-seronegative. CDR3s include the opening cysteine and the closing phenylalanine or tryptophan. A D gene is named only where the DNA matches it firmly. Rows may omit the clone size; those that give it use once, few, many or a size class.

>NA|TRBJ1-2|TRBD1|TRBV27
CASRGRGTYGYTF
TGTGCCAGCCGGGGCAGGGGGACCTATGGCTACACCTTC
>NA|TRBJ2-2|TRBD1|TRBV2
CASRDRETGELFF
TGTGCCAGCAGGGACAGGGAGACCGGGGAGCTGTTTTTT
>NA|TRBJ2-1|TRBD2|TRBV4-1
CASSAPGTSARKQFF
TGCGCCAGCAGCGCGCCCGGGACTAGCGCGCGAAAGCAGTTCTTC
>NA|TRBJ2-7|NA|TRBV10-3
CAISESNREEQYF
TGTGCCATCAGTGAGTCGAATCGGGAAGAGCAGTACTTC
>NA|TRBJ2-7|TRBD2|TRBV7-9
CASISGSSYEQYF
TGTGCCAGTATAAGCGGGAGCTCCTACGAGCAGTACTTC
>once|TRBJ2-1|NA|TRBV5-4
CASSFTANEQFF
TGTGCCAGCAGCTTTACCGCGAATGAGCAGTTCTTC
>once|TRBJ1-1|NA|TRBV6-1
CASSIRENTEAFF
TGTGCCAGCAGTATCCGGGAGAACACTGAAGCTTTCTTT
>NA|TRBJ2-4|NA|TRBV14
CASSQDRILAKNIQYF
TGTGCCAGCAGCCAAGACAGGATACTAGCCAAAAACATTCAGTACTTC
>NA|TRBJ2-7|NA|TRBV7-9
CASSDLPGEPYEQYF
TGTGCCAGCAGCGATCTGCCGGGGGAACCCTACGAGCAGTACTTC
>NA|TRBJ2-3|TRBD1|TRBV2
CASREQGDGDTQYF
TGTGCCAGCAGGGAACAGGGGGATGGGGATACGCAGTATTTT
>NA|TRBJ2-3|TRBD2|TRBV18
CASSWREGRTDTQYF
TGTGCCAGCTCTTGGAGGGAGGGCCGCACAGATACGCAGTATTTT
>NA|TRBJ2-7|TRBD1|TRBV11-3
CASSLTGGGEQYF
TGTGCCAGCAGCTTGACAGGGGGTGGAGAGCAGTACTTC
>NA|TRBJ2-3|NA|TRBV6-5
CASSYSGGPTNTQYF
TGTGCCAGCAGTTACTCGGGCGGGCCCACAAATACGCAGTATTTT
>NA|TRBJ2-1|TRBD1|TRBV4-1
CASSQARRQGYNEQFF
TGCGCCAGCAGCCAAGCGCGACGACAGGGCTACAATGAGCAGTTCTTC
>many|TRBJ2-2|NA|TRBV21-1
CASSKENWAGRDTGELFF
TGTGCCAGCAGCAAAGAAAACTGGGCAGGGAGGGACACCGGGGAGCTGTTTTTT
>NA|TRBJ1-1|NA|TRBV7-3
CASSLLPGNTEAFF
TGTGCCAGCAGCTTACTTCCGGGGAACACTGAAGCTTTCTTT
>NA|TRBJ1-1|TRBD1|TRBV29-1
CSANRGGVSEAFF
TGCAGCGCAAACAGGGGTGGGGTCTCGGAAGCTTTCTTT
>NA|TRBJ2-1|NA|TRBV30
CAWSGGGDEQFF
TGTGCCTGGAGTGGCGGCGGAGATGAGCAGTTCTTC
>NA|TRBJ2-1|TRBD2|TRBV4-1
CASSQELAGYSEQFF
TGCGCCAGCAGCCAAGAACTAGCGGGATACAGTGAGCAGTTCTTC
>NA|TRBJ2-2|TRBD1|TRBV4-3
CASSSQGGNTGELFF
TGCGCCAGCAGCTCCCAAGGGGGCAACACCGGGGAGCTGTTTTTT
>NA|TRBJ1-2|NA|TRBV18
CASSPGGQMNYGYTF
TGTGCCAGCTCACCGGGTGGACAGATGAACTATGGCTACACCTTC
>NA|TRBJ1-1|NA|TRBV4-1
CASSQALGTYRATEAFF
TGCGCCAGCAGCCAAGCCCTTGGGACCTACAGGGCCACTGAAGCTTTCTTT
>NA|TRBJ2-5|TRBD2|TRBV7-2
CASSLGRGTLGTQYF
TGTGCCAGCAGCCTAGGGAGGGGAACACTTGGGACCCAGTACTTC
>NA|TRBJ2-2|TRBD2|TRBV7-7
CASSLAGDTGELFF
TGTGCTAGCAGCTTAGCGGGAGACACCGGGGAGCTGTTTTTT
>NA|TRBJ2-7|TRBD1|TRBV11-2
CASSGQDRGYEQYF
TGTGCCAGCAGCGGCCAGGACAGGGGATACGAGCAGTACTTC